The TCR beta chain described here comes from a study of blood T cell repertoires in COVID-19. Authors' data handling: Estimates of nucleated cell counts were drawn from the amplification of reference gene primers. Sequencing was performed with immunoSEQ multiplex PCR; in TCRdb, only in-frame clones are kept and a portion is missing. That table furnishes V, J and clone size, whereas the DNA furnished D and trimming. The sample has 120,000 to 150,000 clones, less than 90% seen once. This clone was found a few times. The receptor was derived from a human donor in a cohort sampled during active COVID-19. Sample: peripheral blood.

In DNA form, the CDR3 reads TGTGCCACCTCTATGTCTGGAAACACCATATATTTT. This encodes CATSMSGNTIYF. The chain uses TRBV28 and TRBJ1-3, with D uncertain. This CDR3 has 12 amino acids. V lost 10 bases, J lost 1 base, and 8 bases lay in between. Per the germline V gene, CDR1 is MDHEN and CDR2 is SYDVKM. Looking up the rest from reference TRBV28 and TRBJ1-3 gives the full variable domain: DVKVTQSSRYLVKRTGEKVFLECVQDMDHENMFWYRQDPGLGLRLIYFSYDVKMKEKGDIPEGYSVSREKKERFSLILESASTNQTSMYLCATSMSGNTIYFGEGSWLTVV.